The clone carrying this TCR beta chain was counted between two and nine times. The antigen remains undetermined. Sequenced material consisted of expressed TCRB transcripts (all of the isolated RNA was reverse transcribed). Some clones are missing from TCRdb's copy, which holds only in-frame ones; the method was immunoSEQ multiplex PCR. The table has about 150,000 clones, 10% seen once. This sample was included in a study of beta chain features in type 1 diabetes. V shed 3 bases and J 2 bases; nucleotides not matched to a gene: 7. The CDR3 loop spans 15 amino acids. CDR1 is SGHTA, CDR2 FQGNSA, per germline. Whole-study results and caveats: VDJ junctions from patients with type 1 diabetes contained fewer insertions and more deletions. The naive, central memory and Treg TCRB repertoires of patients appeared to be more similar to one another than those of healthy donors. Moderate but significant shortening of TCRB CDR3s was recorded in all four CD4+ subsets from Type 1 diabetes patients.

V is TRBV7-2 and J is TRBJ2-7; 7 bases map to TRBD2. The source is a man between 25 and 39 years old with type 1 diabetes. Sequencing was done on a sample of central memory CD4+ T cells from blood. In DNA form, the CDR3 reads TGTGCCAGCAGCTTCACTAGCGTCTTACCCTACGAGCAGTACTTC. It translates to CASSFTSVLPYEQYF.